This T cell receptor (beta chain) stems from a study of molecular identifiers for immune sequencing clone quantification (dated by TCRdb to about 2018). About the full investigation: For a replicate experiment, the RNA from either about 20,000 or 100,000 naive CD8 T cells was divided into five aliquots, and four of those aliquots went on to sequencing. The study was a methods study using CD8 T cells to benchmark molecular-identifier clustering-based TCR repertoire sequencing (MIDCIRS) and TCR RNA copy counting. Study-wide findings and limitations: Identical TCR molecules sharing a barcode could cause highly expanded clone sizes to be underestimated. Modeling gave about 3 recovered TCR RNA copies per cell versus around 10 by digital PCR, implying 25% to 30% capture efficiency. The naive libraries included spiked-in Jurkat TCR RNA (approximately 11 copies' worth), and this RNA is not part of the donor repertoire. In CMV-specific effector cells, over 99% of molecules were held by clones above 20 RNA copies, whereas under 1% of molecules were held by such clones in naive cells. Even against a background of 850,000 to 1,000,000 naive CD8 T cells, spiked-in Jurkat TCR RNA amounting to a single cell's worth was reported to be detectable. When barcode sub-clustering was not used, chimeric consensus sequences inflated TCR diversity, with chimeras reaching as high as 47%.

From the cysteine up to the phenylalanine, the CDR3 has a length of 11 residues. Just the 33-base CDR3 DNA is kept, in frame starting at base 1. The germline V gene (reference sequence) yields SEHNR for CDR1 and FQNEAQ for CDR2. V loses 7 bases, J loses 8 bases, and the germline ends lie 9 bases apart. Libraries of naive CD8 T cells were generated from roughly 18,000 to 920,000 sorted cells, with 10%, 30% or 50% of the purified RNA used. On a BD FACSAria II, naive CD8 T cells were FACS-sorted as CD8+CD4-CCR7+CD45RA+ and collected into RLT Plus buffer. To test detection sensitivity, Jurkat RNA equal to over nine TCR copies was added to samples of about 19,000-1,100,000 naive CD8 T cells. CD8 T cells were enriched using RosetteSep CD8+ T Cell Enrichment Cocktail and Ficoll-Paque, and the enriched cells then underwent ACK red cell lysis. As regards this clonotype: This clone's antigen is unknown. Base qualities are not at hand, and no much larger clone is one base apart.

Library generation was performed with PCR. Sequencing relied on an Illumina HiSeq 4000. Preparation of bulk TCR libraries followed a previously described approach, with the TCR primers listed in Table S5. Total RNA was purified with the Qiagen AllPrep DNA/RNA kit. Before any analysis, reads coming from multiple sequencing runs of the same library were combined into one pool. On the authors' methods: Reads were retained only if their TCR constant sequence matched exactly, and those retained reads were trimmed to 150 nt and grouped according to their 12-nt molecular barcodes. Reads inside each barcode group were sub-clustered using a 15% Levenshtein threshold, and a quality-weighted consensus sequence was constructed for each RNA molecule. Non-functional sequences were filtered out, along with any lower-count sequence sitting one edit away from another sequence. Based on a fit of two negative binomial distributions, barcode sub-clusters having less than 20% of the maximum read count were discarded. Clones were called with MiXCR by TCRdb after fastp trimmed the public reads at Q25, and only in-frame beta chains were retained. When rows share a CDR3 protein, they turn into one entry using the most common DNA and genes. The V and J calls were not made by the authors but by TCRdb's processing. The sample table shows 400,000 to 600,000 distinct CDR3 sequences, and about a fifth are seen once. The top ten constitute roughly 0.81% of the sample.

Sequenced: naive CD8+ T cells from blood, with Jurkat cell RNA spiked in. The sample's cell subset or site label, decoded: FACS-sorted CD8+CD4-CCR7+CD45RA+ naive T cells. This TCR was recovered from a human donor in good health. Some libraries in this study had Jurkat cell RNA spiked in. The rearranged chain carries TRBV7-9 and TRBJ2-1; possibly the D gene is TRBD1, per 6 matching bases. The CDR3 protein sequence reads: CASKPGDEQFF. The DNA sequence is given as TGTGCCAGCAAACCAGGGGATGAGCAGTTCTTC.